This T cell receptor (beta chain) was sequenced during a study of blood T cell repertoires in COVID-19. Study as a whole: The study drew acute and convalescent COVID-19 samples from the United States, Italy and Spain. In each case, the material was cDNA or gDNA derived from T cells, B-cell-depleted T cells, or PBMCs.

The germline V gene has CDR1 LGHNT and CDR2 FRNRAP. The CDR3 length is 12 residues. The V end lost 4 bases, the J end lost 5 bases, and 8 bases lay between the germline ends. Per the study methods: Amplification with reference gene primers provided the estimates of nucleated cell counts. Profiling relied on immunoSEQ multiplex PCR, and the TCRdb table lists in-frame clones only, not all of them. That table gives V, J and clone size, and the DNA gave D and trimming. The sample has tens of thousands of clones, approximately 80% seen once. The genes are TRBV12-5 and TRBJ1-1; D is ambiguous. Sequencing input: peripheral blood. This TCR derives from a man aged 60-69 years with acute or convalescent COVID-19. Here the CDR3 reads CASGSVGTEAFF. DNA for the CDR3: TGTGCTAGTGGTTCTGTCGGGACTGAAGCTTTCTTT.